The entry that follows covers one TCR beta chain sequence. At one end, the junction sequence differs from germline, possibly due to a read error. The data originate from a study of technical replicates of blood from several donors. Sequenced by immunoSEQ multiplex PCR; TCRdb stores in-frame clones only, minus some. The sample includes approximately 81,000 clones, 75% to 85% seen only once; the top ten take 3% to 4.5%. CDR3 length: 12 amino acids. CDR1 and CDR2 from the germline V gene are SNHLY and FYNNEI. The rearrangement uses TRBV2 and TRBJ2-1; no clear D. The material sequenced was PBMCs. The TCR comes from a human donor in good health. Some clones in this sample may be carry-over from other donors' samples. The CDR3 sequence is CASSGTYNEQFF. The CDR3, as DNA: TGTGCCAGTAGTGGTACCTACAATGAGCAGTTCTTC.